This TCR beta chain derives from a study of cytomegalovirus exposure and HLA in healthy donors. About the study: Unique TCRs numbering about 87 million, obtained from HLA-typed donors, made up an early data release.

Trimming at V came to 6 bases and at J to 6 bases, leaving 6 bases not matched to a gene. The CDR3 is 14 amino acids. Germline CDR1 and CDR2: SGHVS and FNYEAQ. Points from the study as a whole: According to an earlier analysis, most TCR beta V segments yielded productive rearrangements about 87% or about 30% of the time.

Use of 60 Vbeta and 13 Jbeta primers characterized the PCR. Produced via immunoSEQ multiplex PCR; TCRdb's table is partial and in-frame only. Altogether about 120,000 clones are present, around 77% being singletons, with the ten largest covering around 9.9%. Regarding this clone: Its antigen is currently unknown.

The chain employs TRBV7-6 and TRBJ2-2, with 8 positions matching TRBD1. This clonotype originated in a man aged 35 to 55 in good health and CMV-seropositive. The specimen sequenced was PBMCs. The CDR3: CASRATGVSGELFF. In nucleotides, the CDR3 is TGTGCCAGCAGGGCGACAGGGGTTTCCGGGGAGCTGTTTTTT.